Detailed here is one T cell receptor (beta chain). Its antigen is currently unknown. This entry comes from a study of T cells in Graves' hyperthyroidism and ophthalmopathy. CDR1 is SGHVS and CDR2 is FQNEAQ in the germline V gene. The ends were cut back, 3 bases at V and 3 bases at J, with 11 bases in the middle. This CDR3 has 14 amino acids. RNA transcripts served as the template for amplifying TCR beta CDR3 regions. HTBI primers drove first-round RT-PCR of the TCR CDR3. TCRdb re-analysed the multiplex PCR reads in MiXCR, keeping a single row per CDR3 protein. The sample comprises around 600,000 distinct CDR3 sequences, more than 14% of which are singletons, and around 13% rests with the top ten. Study-wide findings and caveats: The model predicted ophthalmopathy a median approximately 6 months before onset.

The material sequenced was blood. The receptor's source is a woman aged 50 to 60 with Graves' ophthalmopathy. The rearrangement uses TRBV7-8 and TRBJ1-1; possibly TRBD1 for D (5 bases). The CDR3 nucleotides read TGTGCCAGCAGCTTCCCTCGGGGGGACACTGAAGCTTTCTTT. Its protein product is CASSFPRGDTEAFF.